This TCR beta chain appears in the sequencing data of a study of CD8 T cells in ankylosing spondylitis. This clonotype was picked up many times. TCRdb passed the 5' RACE reads through MiXCR, listing each CDR3 protein once. The sample gives some 270,000 distinct CDR3 sequences, 15% to 20% of which show up once; over 25% is in the top ten. Germline loops: CDR1 SGHRS, CDR2 YFSETQ. This CDR3 has 12 residues. Trimming removed 4 bases from V and 6 bases from J, with 11 bases in between. The receptor was isolated from a male donor with ankylosing spondylitis or in good health (not recorded which). The specimen was blood, either unsorted or a sorted T cell fraction (not recorded which). The genes are TRBV5-1 and TRBJ2-7; the D gene could be TRBD1 or TRBD2 (5 bases each). The CDR3 loop is CASSLTGGEQYF. The CDR3 region has the DNA TGCGCCAGCAGCCTCACAGGAGGCGAGCAGTACTTC.